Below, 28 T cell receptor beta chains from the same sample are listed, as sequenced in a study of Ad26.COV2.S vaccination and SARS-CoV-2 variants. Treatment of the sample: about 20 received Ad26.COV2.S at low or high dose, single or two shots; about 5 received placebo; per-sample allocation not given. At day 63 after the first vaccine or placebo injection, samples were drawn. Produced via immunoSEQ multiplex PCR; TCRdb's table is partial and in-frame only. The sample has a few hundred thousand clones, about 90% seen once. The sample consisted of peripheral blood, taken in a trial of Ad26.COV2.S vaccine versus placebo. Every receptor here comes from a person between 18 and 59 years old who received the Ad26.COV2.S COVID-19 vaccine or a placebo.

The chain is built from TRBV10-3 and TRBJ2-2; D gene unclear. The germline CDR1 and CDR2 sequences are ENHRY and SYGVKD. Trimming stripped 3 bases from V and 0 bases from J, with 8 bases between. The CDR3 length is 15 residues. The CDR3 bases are TGTGCCATCAGTGATGGATTTCCGAACACCGGGGAGCTGTTTTTT. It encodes CAISDGFPNTGELFF.

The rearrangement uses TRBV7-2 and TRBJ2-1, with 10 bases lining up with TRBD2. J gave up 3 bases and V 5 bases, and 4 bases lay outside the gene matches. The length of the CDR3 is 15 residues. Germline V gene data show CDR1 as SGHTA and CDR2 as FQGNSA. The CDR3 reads CASSLTSGIYNEQFF. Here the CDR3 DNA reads TGTGCCAGCAGCCTTACTAGCGGGATCTACAATGAGCAGTTCTTC.

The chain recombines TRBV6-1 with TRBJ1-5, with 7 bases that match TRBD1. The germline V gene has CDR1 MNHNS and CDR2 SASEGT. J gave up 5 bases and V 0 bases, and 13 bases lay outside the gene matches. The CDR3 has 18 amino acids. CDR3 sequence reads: CASSEAPPAGGRDQPQHF. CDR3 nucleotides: TGTGCCAGCAGTGAAGCCCCCCCAGCAGGGGGGAGAGATCAGCCCCAGCATTTT.

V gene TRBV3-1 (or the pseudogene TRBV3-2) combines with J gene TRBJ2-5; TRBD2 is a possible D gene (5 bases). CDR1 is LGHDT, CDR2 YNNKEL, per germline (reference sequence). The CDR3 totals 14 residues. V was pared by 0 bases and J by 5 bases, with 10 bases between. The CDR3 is CASSQDLGKETQYF. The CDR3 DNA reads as TGTGCCAGCAGCCAAGATCTCGGGAAGGAGACCCAGTACTTC.

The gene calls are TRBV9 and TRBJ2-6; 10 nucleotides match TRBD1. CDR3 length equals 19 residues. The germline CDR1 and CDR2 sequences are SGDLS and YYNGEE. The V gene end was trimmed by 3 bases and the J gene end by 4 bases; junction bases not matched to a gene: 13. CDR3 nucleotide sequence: TGTGCCAGCAGCGCCAAGACGAAGGGACAGGGGAAAGGGGCCAACGTCCTGACTTTC. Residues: CASSAKTKGQGKGANVLTF. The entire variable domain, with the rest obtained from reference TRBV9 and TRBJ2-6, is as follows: DSGVTQTPKHLITATGQRVTLRCSPRSGDLSVYWYQQSLDQGLQFLIQYYNGEERAKGNILERFSAQQFPDLHSELNLSSLELGDSALYFCASSAKTKGQGKGANVLTFGAGSRLTVL.

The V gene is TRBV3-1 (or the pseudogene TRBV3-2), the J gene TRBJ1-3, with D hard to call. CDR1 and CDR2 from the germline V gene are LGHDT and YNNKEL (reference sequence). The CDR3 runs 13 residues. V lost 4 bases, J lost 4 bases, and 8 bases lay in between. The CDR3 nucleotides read TGTGCCAGCAGCCTCGAGCCGGGAAACACCATATATTTT. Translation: CASSLEPGNTIYF.

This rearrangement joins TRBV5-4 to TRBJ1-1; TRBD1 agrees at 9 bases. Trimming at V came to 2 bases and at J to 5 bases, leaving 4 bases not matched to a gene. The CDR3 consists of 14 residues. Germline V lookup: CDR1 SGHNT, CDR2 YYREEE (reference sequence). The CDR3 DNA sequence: TGTGCCAGCAGCTTCGGGACAGGGATTACTGAAGCTTTCTTT. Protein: CASSFGTGITEAFF.

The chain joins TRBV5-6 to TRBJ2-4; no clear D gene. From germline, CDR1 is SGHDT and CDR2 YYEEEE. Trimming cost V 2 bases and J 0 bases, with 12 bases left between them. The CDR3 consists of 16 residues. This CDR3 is CASSLAGSLAKNIQYF. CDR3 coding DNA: TGTGCCAGCAGCTTAGCCGGGTCCTTAGCCAAAAACATTCAGTACTTC.

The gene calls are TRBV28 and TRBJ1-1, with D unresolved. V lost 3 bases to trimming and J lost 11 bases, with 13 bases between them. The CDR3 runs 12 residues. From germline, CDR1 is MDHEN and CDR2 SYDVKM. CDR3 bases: TGTGCCAGCAGTTTCAATTCCAGGTCGGCTTTCTTT. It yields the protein CASSFNSRSAFF.

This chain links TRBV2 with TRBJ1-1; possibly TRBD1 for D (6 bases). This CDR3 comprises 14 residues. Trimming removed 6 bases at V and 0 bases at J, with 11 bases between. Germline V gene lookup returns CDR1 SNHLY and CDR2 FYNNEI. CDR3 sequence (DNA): TGTGCCAGCAGGAGGACAGCCCTGAACACTGAAGCTTTCTTT. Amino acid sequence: CASRRTALNTEAFF.

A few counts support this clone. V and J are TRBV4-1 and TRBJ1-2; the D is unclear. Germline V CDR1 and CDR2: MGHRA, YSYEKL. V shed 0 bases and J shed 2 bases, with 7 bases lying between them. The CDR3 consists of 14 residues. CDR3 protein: CASSQDALNYGYTF. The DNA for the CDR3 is TGCGCCAGCAGCCAAGACGCGCTCAACTATGGCTACACCTTC.

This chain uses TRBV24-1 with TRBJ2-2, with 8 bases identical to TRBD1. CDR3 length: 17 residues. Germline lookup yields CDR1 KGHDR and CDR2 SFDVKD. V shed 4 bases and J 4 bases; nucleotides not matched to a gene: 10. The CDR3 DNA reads TGTGCCACCAGTGAGCAGGGGGCAAAGGGGATCACCGGGGAGCTGTTTTTT. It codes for CATSEQGAKGITGELFF.

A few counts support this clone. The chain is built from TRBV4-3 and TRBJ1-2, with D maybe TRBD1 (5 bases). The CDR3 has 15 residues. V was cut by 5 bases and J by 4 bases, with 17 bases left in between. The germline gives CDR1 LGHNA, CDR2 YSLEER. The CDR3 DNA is TGCGCCAGCAGCTTTGGAGAGGGGAGGGCCTATGGCTACACCTTC. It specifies CASSFGEGRAYGYTF.

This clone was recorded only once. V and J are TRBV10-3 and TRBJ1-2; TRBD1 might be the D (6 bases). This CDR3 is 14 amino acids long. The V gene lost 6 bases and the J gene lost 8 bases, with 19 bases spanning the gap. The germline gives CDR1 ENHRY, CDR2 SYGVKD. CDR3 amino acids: CAIREPIGGSGYTF. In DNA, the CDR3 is TGTGCCATCAGAGAGCCGATTGGGGGCTCGGGCTACACCTTC.

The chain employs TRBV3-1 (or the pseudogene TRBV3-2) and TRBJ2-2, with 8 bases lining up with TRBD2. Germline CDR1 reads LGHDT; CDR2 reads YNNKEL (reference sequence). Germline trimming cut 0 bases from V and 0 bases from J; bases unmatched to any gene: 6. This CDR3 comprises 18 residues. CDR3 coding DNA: TGTGCCAGCAGCCAAGATTTTATAGCGGGAACGAACACCGGGGAGCTGTTTTTT. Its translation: CASSQDFIAGTNTGELFF.

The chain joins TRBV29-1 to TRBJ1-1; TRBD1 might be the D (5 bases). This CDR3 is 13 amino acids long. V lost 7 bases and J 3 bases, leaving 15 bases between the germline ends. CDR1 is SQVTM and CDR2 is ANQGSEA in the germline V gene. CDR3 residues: CSAIEGADTEAFF. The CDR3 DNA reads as TGCAGCGCAATAGAAGGGGCCGACACTGAAGCTTTCTTT.

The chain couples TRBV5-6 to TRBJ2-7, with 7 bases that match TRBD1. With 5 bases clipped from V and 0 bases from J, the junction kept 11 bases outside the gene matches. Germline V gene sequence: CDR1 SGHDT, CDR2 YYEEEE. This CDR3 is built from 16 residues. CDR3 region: CASSSLSQGTSYEQYF. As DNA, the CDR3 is TGTGCCAGCAGTTCACTCTCACAGGGGACCTCCTACGAGCAGTACTTC. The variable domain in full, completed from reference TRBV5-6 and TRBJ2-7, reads DAGVTQSPTHLIKTRGQQVTLRCSPKSGHDTVSWYQQALGQGPQFIFQYYEEEERQRGNFPDRFSGHQFPNYSSELNVNALLLGDSALYLCASSSLSQGTSYEQYFGPGTRLTVT.

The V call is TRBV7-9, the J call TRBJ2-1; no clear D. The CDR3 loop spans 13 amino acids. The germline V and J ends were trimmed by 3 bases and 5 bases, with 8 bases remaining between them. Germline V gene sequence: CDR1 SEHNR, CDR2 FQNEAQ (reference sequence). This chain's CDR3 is CASSFHSDNEQFF. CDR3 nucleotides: TGTGCCAGCAGCTTTCATAGTGACAATGAGCAGTTCTTC.

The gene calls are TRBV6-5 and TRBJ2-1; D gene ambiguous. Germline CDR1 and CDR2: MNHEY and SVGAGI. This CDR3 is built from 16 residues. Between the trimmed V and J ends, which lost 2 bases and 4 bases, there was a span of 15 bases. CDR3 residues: CASSYTYLTIYNEQFF. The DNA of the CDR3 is TGTGCCAGCAGTTACACCTACCTAACCATTTACAATGAGCAGTTCTTC.

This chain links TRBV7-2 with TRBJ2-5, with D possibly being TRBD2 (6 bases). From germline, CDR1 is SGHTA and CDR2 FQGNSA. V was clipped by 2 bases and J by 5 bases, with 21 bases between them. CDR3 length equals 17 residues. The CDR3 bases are TGTGCCAGCAGCTTAAATCGGTTAGCGGTCCGAGGGGAGACCCAGTACTTC. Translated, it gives CASSLNRLAVRGETQYF.

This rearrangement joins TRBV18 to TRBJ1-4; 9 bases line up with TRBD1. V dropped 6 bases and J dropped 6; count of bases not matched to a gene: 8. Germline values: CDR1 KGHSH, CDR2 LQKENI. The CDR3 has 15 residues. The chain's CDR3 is CASSNRRDRDEKLFF. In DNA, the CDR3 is TGTGCCAGCTCCAACCGGAGGGACAGGGATGAAAAACTGTTTTTT.

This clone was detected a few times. This CDR3 is CASSYPLAGGHNEQFF. The DNA of the CDR3 is TGTGCCAGCAGCTATCCCCTAGCGGGGGGGCACAATGAGCAGTTCTTC. The chain recombines TRBV7-2 with TRBJ2-1; TRBD2 agrees at 12 bases. The germline gives CDR1 SGHTA, CDR2 FQGNSA. This CDR3 contains 16 residues. V lost 4 bases, J lost 5 bases, and 6 bases stayed unmatched.

DNA of the CDR3: TGCGCCAGCAGCTGGACAGGGTTCGATCAGCCCCAGCATTTT. Amino acid sequence: CASSWTGFDQPQHF. The chain is built from TRBV5-1 and TRBJ1-5; 8 nucleotides match TRBD1. This CDR3 region has 14 residues. With V trimmed by 3 bases and J by 5 bases, 4 bases remained unmatched. Germline V gene lookup returns CDR1 SGHRS and CDR2 YFSETQ.

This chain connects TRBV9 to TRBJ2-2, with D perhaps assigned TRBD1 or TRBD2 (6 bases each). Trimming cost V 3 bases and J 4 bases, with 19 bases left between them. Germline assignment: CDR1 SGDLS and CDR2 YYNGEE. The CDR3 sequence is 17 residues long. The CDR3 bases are TGTGCCAGCAGCGGCCACAGGGTTAAGCGGGTCACCGGGGAGCTGTTTTTT. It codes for CASSGHRVKRVTGELFF.

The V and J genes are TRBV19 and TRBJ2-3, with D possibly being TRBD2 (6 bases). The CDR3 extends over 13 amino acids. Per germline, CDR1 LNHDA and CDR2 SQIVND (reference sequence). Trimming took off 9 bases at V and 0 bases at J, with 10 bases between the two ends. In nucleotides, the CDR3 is TGTGCCAGCTGCGGGGCTAGCACAGATACGCAGTATTTT. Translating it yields CASCGASTDTQYF.

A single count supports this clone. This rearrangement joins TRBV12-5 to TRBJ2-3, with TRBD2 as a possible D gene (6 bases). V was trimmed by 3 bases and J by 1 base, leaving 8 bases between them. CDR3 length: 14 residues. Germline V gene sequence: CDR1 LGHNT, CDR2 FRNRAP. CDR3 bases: TGTGCTAGTGGTTTTGAGCGGGGCACAGATACGCAGTATTTT. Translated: CASGFERGTDTQYF. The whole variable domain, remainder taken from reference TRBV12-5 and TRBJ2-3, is DARVTQTPRHKVTEMGQEVTMRCQPILGHNTVFWYRQTMMQGLELLAYFRNRAPLDDSGMPKDRFSAEMPDATLATLKIQPSEPRDSAVYFCASGFERGTDTQYFGPGTRLTVL.

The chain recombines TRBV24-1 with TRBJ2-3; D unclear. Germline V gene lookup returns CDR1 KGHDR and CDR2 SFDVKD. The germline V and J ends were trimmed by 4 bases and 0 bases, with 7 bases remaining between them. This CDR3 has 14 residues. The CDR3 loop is CATSDPSSTDTQYF. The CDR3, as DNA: TGTGCCACCAGTGACCCCTCTAGCACAGATACGCAGTATTTT.

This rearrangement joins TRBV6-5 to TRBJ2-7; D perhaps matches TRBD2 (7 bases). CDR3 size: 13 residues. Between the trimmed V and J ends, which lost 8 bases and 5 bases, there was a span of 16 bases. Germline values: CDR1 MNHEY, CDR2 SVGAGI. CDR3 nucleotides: TGTGCCAGCCGTAAGGGGGGGGCCAACGAGCAGTACTTC. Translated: CASRKGGANEQYF.